These T cell receptor beta chains were read from a single sample in a study of T cell responses to AZD1222 COVID-19 vaccine. Only in-frame clones appear in the TCRdb table, and some are missing; sequencing was by immunoSEQ multiplex PCR. The sample lists roughly 150,000 clones; roughly 93% were seen once. The sample here was peripheral blood, taken 28 days after the second AZD1222 dose. The receptor set was obtained from an adult who received the AZD1222 COVID-19 vaccine. Each CDR3 is given with its conserved first and last residue. The D gene is left open where the match is weak. Rows give clone size only sometimes, using once, few, many, or a class for an expanded clone.

TRBV7-9	.	TRBJ1-1	.	TGTGCCAGCAGCTTAGGCGTGGGAAACACTGAAGCTTTCTTT	CASSLGVGNTEAFF
TRBV18	.	TRBJ1-3	.	TGTGCCAGCTCACCGGAAGGGACCGGAAACACCATATATTTT	CASSPEGTGNTIYF
TRBV7-2	.	TRBJ1-6	.	TGTGCCAGCAGCACCAGTAGCTCCTATAATTCACCCCTCCACTTT	CASSTSSSYNSPLHF
TRBV9	.	TRBJ1-5	.	TGTGCCAGCTCGGACAGAGTTAGCAATCAGCCCCAGCATTTT	CASSDRVSNQPQHF
TRBV7-9	.	TRBJ1-2	TRBD1	TGTGCCAGCAGCTCAACAGGGGGGCCATTCAATGGCTACACCTTC	CASSSTGGPFNGYTF
TRBV2	.	TRBJ2-7	TRBD1	TGTGCCACCTCCGGGACAGGGGGCCACGAGCAGTACTTC	CATSGTGGHEQYF
TRBV4-1	.	TRBJ2-1	TRBD2	TGCGCCAGCAGCCAAAGGATGGGACTAGCGGAATACAATGAGCAGTTCTTC	CASSQRMGLAEYNEQFF
TRBV9	.	TRBJ1-2	.	TGTGCCAGCAGCTCCCGGGCCACCTCAGACTATGGCTACACCTTC	CASSSRATSDYGYTF
TRBV7-9	.	TRBJ1-4	.	TGTGCCAGCCCCCCGGGGGCGAATAATGAAAAACTGTTTTTT	CASPPGANNEKLFF
TRBV7-9	.	TRBJ1-2	.	TGTGCCAGCAGCTTTGGCATTAACTATGGCTACACCTTC	CASSFGINYGYTF
TRBV5-5	.	TRBJ1-5	TRBD1	TGTGCCAGCAGCCAGACAGGGTTTAACAATCAGCCCCAGCATTTT	CASSQTGFNNQPQHF
TRBV5-4	once	TRBJ2-2	TRBD1	TGTGCCAGCAGCTTGGGAGGCAGGGGGCCCTCCGGGGAGCTGTTTTTT	CASSLGGRGPSGELFF
TRBV5-1	.	TRBJ2-1	.	TGCGCCAGCAGCTTGGCCAGGGGGGGCAATGAGCAGTTCTTC	CASSLARGGNEQFF
TRBV6-5	.	TRBJ2-7	.	TGTGCCAGCAGTCGGGGGGACAGCACCTACGAGCAGTACTTC	CASSRGDSTYEQYF
TRBV5-1	.	TRBJ1-1	TRBD1	TGCGCCAGCAGCCAGGGGGACAGAACGAACACTGAAGCTTTCTTT	CASSQGDRTNTEAFF
TRBV21-1	.	TRBJ1-4	.	TGTGCCAGCAGCAAAGCGGCTTCTGGGGGGGCGAGGGGAACTAATGAAAAACTGTTTTTT	CASSKAASGGARGTNEKLFF
TRBV5-6	.	TRBJ1-6	TRBD1	TGTGCCAGCGTGTTTGGACAGGGTGGATCACCCCTCCACTTT	CASVFGQGGSPLHF
TRBV23-1	once	TRBJ2-4	.	TGCGCCAGCAGTCAATTGTGGGCCCAGGGGGCCAAAAACATTCAGTACTTC	CASSQLWAQGAKNIQYF
TRBV9	.	TRBJ2-3	.	TGTGCCAGCAGCGCGGGCGGGCGGGCGAGCACAGATACGCAGTATTTT	CASSAGGRASTDTQYF
TRBV6-5	.	TRBJ2-1	.	TGTGCCAGCAGTTACGTAGGACACTCCTCCTACAATGAGCAGTTCTTC	CASSYVGHSSYNEQFF
TRBV2	.	TRBJ1-1	.	TGTGCCAGCAGTGAAAGGATAGGGAGTACTGAAGCTTTCTTT	CASSERIGSTEAFF
TRBV7-2	.	TRBJ2-5	TRBD2	TGTGCCAGCAGCAAGGGACTAGCGGGGGGGCGAGAGACCCAGTACTTC	CASSKGLAGGRETQYF
TRBV11-2	.	TRBJ2-7	TRBD1	TGTGCCAGCAGCTTTGGGACAGAGAGCTCCTACGAGCAGTACTTC	CASSFGTESSYEQYF
TRBV7-2	.	TRBJ2-3	TRBD2	TGTGCCAGCAGCTTCCCACTACTAGCGGGACGTGATACGCAGTATTTT	CASSFPLLAGRDTQYF
TRBV27	.	TRBJ1-1	.	TGTGCCAGCAGTTTCTCGGAGGGAATGAACACTGAAGCTTTCTTT	CASSFSEGMNTEAFF
TRBV3-1/TRBV3-2	.	TRBJ1-6	.	TGTGCCAGCAGCCAATCCTATAATTCACCCCTCCACTTT	CASSQSYNSPLHF
TRBV2	.	TRBJ1-2	.	TGTGCCAGTGGTGGGGGCCGAAACTATGGCTACACCTTC	CASGGGRNYGYTF
TRBV7-3	.	TRBJ1-1	.	TGTGCCAGCAGCTCCATTCCGGTAGGGGCTCCCTACACTGAAGCTTTCTTT	CASSSIPVGAPYTEAFF
TRBV5-1	few	TRBJ2-7	.	TGCGCCAGCAGCTTGGTCGAGGGAGGGGGCACCTACGAGCAGTACTTC	CASSLVEGGGTYEQYF
TRBV7-8	.	TRBJ1-2	.	TGTGCCAGCAGCCAGGCGACCCAGACATACACCTTC	CASSQATQTYTF
TRBV10-1	.	TRBJ2-5	TRBD1	TGCGCCAGCAGCCCCAGGGGGCTAGAGACCCAGTACTTC	CASSPRGLETQYF
TRBV9	few	TRBJ2-5	.	TGTGCCAGCAGCGTAGTTGGTGGTGAGACCCAGTACTTC	CASSVVGGETQYF
TRBV16	.	TRBJ2-1	.	TGTGCCAGCAGCCAATCTGCCAGATACAATGAGCAGTTCTTC	CASSQSARYNEQFF
TRBV9	.	TRBJ2-3	.	TGTGCCAGCAGCGTAGGGGTTGCAAGCACAGATACGCAGTATTTT	CASSVGVASTDTQYF
TRBV5-5	.	TRBJ2-2	.	TGTGCCAGCAGCTTCGGAGACAGGAACGCGAACACCGGGGAGCTGTTTTTT	CASSFGDRNANTGELFF
TRBV5-5	.	TRBJ2-2	.	TGTGCCAGCAGCCTCCAGGGGGGGGAGCTGTTTTTT	CASSLQGGELFF
TRBV5-1	.	TRBJ1-1	.	TGCGCCAGCAGCTTCCTTGGTGTGAACACTGAAGCTTTCTTT	CASSFLGVNTEAFF
TRBV16	once	TRBJ2-1	TRBD2	TGTGCCAGCAGCCAATTGAATTGGAGCGGGAGTGACGAGCAGTTCTTC	CASSQLNWSGSDEQFF
TRBV2	.	TRBJ1-2	TRBD1	TGTGCCAGCAGGAACAGGGGAGGCTATGGCTACACCTTC	CASRNRGGYGYTF
TRBV5-8	.	TRBJ1-1	.	TGTGCCAGCAGCTTGATGTCCAGGGGAGGCACTGAAGCTTTCTTT	CASSLMSRGGTEAFF
TRBV6-6	.	TRBJ1-2	.	TGTGCCAGCAACCAGGGAGGCTATGGCTACACCTTC	CASNQGGYGYTF
TRBV15	.	TRBJ1-2	TRBD1	TGTGCCACCAGCAGAAATCCAGGACAGGGAGGGAATGGCTACACCTTC	CATSRNPGQGGNGYTF
TRBV5-1	.	TRBJ2-1	TRBD2	TGCGCCAGCAGCCCGCTGACTAGCGACAATGAGCAGTTCTTC	CASSPLTSDNEQFF
TRBV5-4	.	TRBJ1-1	TRBD1	TGTGCCAGCAGCCCGGGACAGGCGAACACTGAAGCTTTCTTT	CASSPGQANTEAFF
TRBV19	.	TRBJ1-2	.	TGTGCCAGTAGAGGGAGCGATCGAATCTATGGCTACACCTTC	CASRGSDRIYGYTF
TRBV12-5	.	TRBJ2-5	TRBD1	TGTGCTAGTGGTCTAACAGGACAGGGTGGGGAGACCCAGTACTTC	CASGLTGQGGETQYF
TRBV7-3	.	TRBJ2-3	.	TGTGCCAGCAGCTTAATGACGGGCGACGGGACAGATACGCAGTATTTT	CASSLMTGDGTDTQYF
TRBV11-2	.	TRBJ1-4	.	TGTGCCAGCAGCTTAGCCCTTCGGGCCCGCCCTGAAAAACTGTTTTTT	CASSLALRARPEKLFF
TRBV2	.	TRBJ1-5	TRBD1	TGTGCCAGCAGTGAAACAGGGGGCCATGGGCCCCAGCATTTT	CASSETGGHGPQHF
TRBV7-2	few	TRBJ2-7	.	TGTGCCAGCAGCGCAGAGGGTCCGACAGGTCCCTCCTACGAGCAGTACTTC	CASSAEGPTGPSYEQYF
TRBV6-5	.	TRBJ2-1	.	TGTGCCAGCAGTCGCGGTGAGCAGTTCTTC	CASSRGEQFF
TRBV19	few	TRBJ1-5	TRBD1	TGTGCCAGTACCGGGACAGGGGTCAATCAGCCCCAGCATTTT	CASTGTGVNQPQHF
TRBV5-1	.	TRBJ2-3	.	TGCGCCAGCAGCCCCCGGGGAGAGAGGGCTACGCAGTATTTT	CASSPRGERATQYF
TRBV7-2	.	TRBJ1-5	TRBD1	TGTGCCAGCAGCTTAGATTCCCAGGGGGCTTATCAGCCCCAGCATTTT	CASSLDSQGAYQPQHF
TRBV11-2	.	TRBJ2-7	.	TGTGCCAGCAGCTTAGGAGTTTACGAGCAGTACTTC	CASSLGVYEQYF
TRBV15	.	TRBJ2-1	.	TGTGCCACCAGCAGAGTCGAAAAGGGGCAGTTCTTC	CATSRVEKGQFF
TRBV9	once	TRBJ2-1	TRBD2	TGTGCCAGCAGCGACGGGATAGCGGGGTACAATGAGCAGTTCTTC	CASSDGIAGYNEQFF
TRBV7-2	.	TRBJ1-2	.	TGTGCCAGCAGCATACTAGGACAGATTGGTGGCTACACCTTC	CASSILGQIGGYTF
TRBV19	.	TRBJ1-2	.	TGTGCCAGTAGTAGTCCAGGGGCTGTCGGCTATGGCTACACCTTC	CASSSPGAVGYGYTF